This entry features one T cell receptor (beta chain) sequence. This sample was taken from a study of monozygotic twins with inflammatory bowel disease. Nested PCRs of 16 and 9 cycles, two in total, were run on TCRalpha and TCRbeta cDNA. From the 5' RACE reads, TCRdb lists one entry per CDR3 protein and no DNA. This repertoire includes approximately 400,000 distinct CDR3 sequences. This CDR3 comprises 13 residues. Total RNA was isolated from whole blood without T cell sorting. This sequence was found in a human donor with ulcerative colitis or Crohn's disease, or a healthy co-twin of an affected twin (not recorded which). The source material was blood. The chain uses TRBV12-3 or TRBV12-4 and TRBJ2-7; TCRdb selects TRBD2, and the lack of DNA leaves this call unchecked. The CDR3: CASSLPIAYEQYF.